The rows below give T cell receptor beta chains drawn from one sample of a study of blood T cell repertoires in COVID-19. Sequencing used immunoSEQ multiplex PCR; TCRdb keeps in-frame clones, though not all of them. The table records roughly 100,000 clones, approximately 90% of them present only once. The sample taken for sequencing was peripheral blood. All receptors derive from a woman older than 75 with acute or convalescent COVID-19. Each CDR3 is given with its conserved first and last residue. D genes are given only for firm matches. Expanded clones are given a class, and other clones once, few, many or no size at all.

v_call	d_call	clone_size	j_call	cdr3_nt	cdr3_aa
TRBV27	TRBD2	.	TRBJ2-3	TGTGCCAGCAGTTCCGGGGGGGTCCTCGCAGATACGCAGTATTTT	CASSSGGVLADTQYF
TRBV3-1/TRBV3-2	.	.	TRBJ2-7	TGTGCCAGCAGCCAACCGACAGTGGCCTACGAGCAGTACTTC	CASSQPTVAYEQYF
TRBV9	TRBD1	few	TRBJ1-1	TGTGCCAGCAGCGGGACAGGAAAGAAGGCTTTCTTT	CASSGTGKKAFF
TRBV7-8	.	.	TRBJ2-2	TGTGCCAGCAGCTTCTTTTCCCCCACAACCCGGGACGGGAGGAACACCGGGGAGCTGTTTTTT	CASSFFSPTTRDGRNTGELFF
TRBV6-5	.	few	TRBJ1-1	TGTGCCAGCAATTCTGGGCTTATGAACACTGAAGCTTTCTTT	CASNSGLMNTEAFF
TRBV5-1	TRBD1	few	TRBJ1-4	TGCGCCAGCAGCCTAGGGGGCTTGGCAACTAATGAAAAACTGTTTTTT	CASSLGGLATNEKLFF
TRBV5-4	TRBD1	.	TRBJ2-7	TGTGCCAGCAGCTACGACAGGGGGTACGAGCAGTACTTC	CASSYDRGYEQYF
TRBV19	TRBD2	.	TRBJ2-1	TGTGCCAGTAGTACCGTAGCGGGGGGTGAGCAGTTCTTC	CASSTVAGGEQFF
TRBV12-3/TRBV12-4	.	.	TRBJ1-2	TGTGCCAGCAGTTTAGGAAGCAACTATGGCTACACCTTC	CASSLGSNYGYTF
TRBV5-1	TRBD1	few	TRBJ2-7	TGCGCCAGCAGCCTCGGACAGGTTAGCGCCTACGAGCAGTACTTC	CASSLGQVSAYEQYF
TRBV5-6	.	.	TRBJ1-6	TGTGCCAGCAGCTTGGTCAGCTCCTATAATTCACCCCTCCACTTT	CASSLVSSYNSPLHF
TRBV11-3	.	.	TRBJ2-1	TGTGCCAGCAGCTTAGAGGCGGCTGGGTACTACTACAATGAGCAGTTCTTC	CASSLEAAGYYYNEQFF
TRBV7-2	TRBD2	.	TRBJ2-5	TGTGCCAGCACCCCCCCCGGGGGGGGGAGGTTAGAGACCCAGTACTTC	CASTPPGGGRLETQYF
TRBV27	.	.	TRBJ1-3	TGTGCCAGCAGCCCCTTAGCTGGAAACACCATATATTTT	CASSPLAGNTIYF
TRBV19	TRBD1	once	TRBJ2-7	TGTGCCAGTAGTATACAACGGACAGGGGGTCACGAGCAGTACTTC	CASSIQRTGGHEQYF
TRBV19	TRBD1	.	TRBJ1-4	TGTGCCAGTAGTATAGACTCGACAGGGAACCTGTTTTTT	CASSIDSTGNLFF
TRBV19	.	.	TRBJ1-6	TGTGCCAGTAGTATGGTCAGGGTTGGCAATTCACCCCTCCACTTT	CASSMVRVGNSPLHF
TRBV4-1	.	.	TRBJ2-3	TGCGCCAGCAGCCAAGGGCGACTGACTAGCACAGATACGCAGTATTTT	CASSQGRLTSTDTQYF
TRBV24-1	TRBD2	.	TRBJ2-1	TGTGCCACCAGTTTAGCGGGGGCGGACTCCTACAATGAGCAGTTCTTC	CATSLAGADSYNEQFF
TRBV5-1	.	.	TRBJ2-3	TGCGCCAGCAGGACCGGGGAACGGACAGATACGCAGTATTTT	CASRTGERTDTQYF
TRBV6-5	TRBD2	.	TRBJ2-5	TGTGCCAGCAGTTCCGGGGGGGTTGGGACCCAGTACTTC	CASSSGGVGTQYF
TRBV6-5	.	.	TRBJ1-4	TGTGCCAGCAGCTGGGAGGGGGCAACTAATGAAAAACTGTTTTTT	CASSWEGATNEKLFF
TRBV19	.	.	TRBJ2-5	TGTGCCAGTAGAAGAAATTCACAGGGTTTGGAGACCCAGTACTTC	CASRRNSQGLETQYF
TRBV7-9	.	.	TRBJ1-1	TGTGCCAGCAGCTTTAAGGACAGGAACACTGAAGCTTTCTTT	CASSFKDRNTEAFF
TRBV3-1/TRBV3-2	TRBD2	.	TRBJ2-4	TGTGCCAGCAGCCAATTAGCGGGGTTAGCCAAAAACATTCAGTACTTC	CASSQLAGLAKNIQYF